This T cell receptor (beta chain) was sequenced for a study of regulatory T cells in long-lasting Graves disease (dated by TCRdb to the early 2020s). For context, the study as a whole: Newly diagnosed Graves' disease patients had taken antithyroid drugs for less than 3 months. Peripheral blood TCR sequencing and RNA sequencing compared persistent Graves' disease patients with newly diagnosed Graves' disease patients. The study was registered as a clinical trial and conducted in China. A total of around 33 samples underwent TCR sequencing, from around 13 patients with persistent Graves' disease and roughly 20 patients with newly diagnosed Graves' disease. The paper as a whole reports these results and caveats: Because the primary lesion, thyroid tissue, could not be accessed, the study looked at peripheral blood alone. Sequencing and analysis were limited to the TCR beta chain. Preferential use of TRBV28, TRBJ1-2 and TRBJ2-5 was observed in persistent disease, whereas TRBV20-1 and TRBJ2-1 were favored in newly diagnosed disease. Compared with newly diagnosed patients, patients with persistent Graves' disease had lower TCR Shannon entropy and fewer highly expanded clones, which suggests clonal expansion. A larger number of public clonotypes was shared among persistent patients (more than 2,500) than among newly diagnosed patients (around 970). The authors acknowledged the small sample size as a limitation that may reduce accuracy.

This clonotype appeared many times. No cognate antigen has been identified for it. Base qualities are not recorded, but no much larger clone differs from it by a single base. CDR1 and CDR2 are drawn from the germline V gene: SGHAT, FQNNGV. V sheds 3 bases and J sheds 3 bases, leaving 14 bases between their ends. The CDR3 numbers 16 residues from cysteine through phenylalanine. Just CDR3 DNA is preserved here, 48 bases in frame from base 1. The library was made by multiplex PCR. The data were produced on an Illumina HiSeq 4000. TCR beta libraries were built with iRepertoire HTBI primers and Arm-PCR amplification of CDR3 regions. PCR products were gel purified before sequencing. The study's own analysis went as follows. A total of roughly 67 TRBV and 14 TRBJ segments were identified across samples and were used for gene usage analysis of CDR3 amino acid clonotypes. Filtered high-quality paired reads were merged into contigs using COPE and FqMerger. BLAST was used to align contigs to the IMGT TRBV, TRBD and TRBJ reference genes, and CDR3 was defined following IMGT. Any clonotype with a frequency above 0.1% was counted as a highly expanded clone. Repertoire diversity was measured by Shannon entropy, and V-J evenness by the Gini coefficient. Public clonotypes were defined as clonotypes shared by more than one individual. The public sequencing data were trimmed at Q25 with fastp and processed into clonotypes with MiXCR by TCRdb, which kept only in-frame beta chains. CDR3 protein duplicates are merged, each entry listing the most common genes and DNA. Clone size and V and J calls follow TCRdb, not the original study. The sample contains approximately 310,000 distinct CDR3 sequences, 15% to 20% of them found a single time. The top ten clones comprise more than 35% of the sample.

The time point label on this specimen signifies: newly diagnosed GD, antithyroid drugs for less than 3 months. For both TCR sequencing and RNA sequencing, RNA was extracted from PBMCs using TRIzol. The diagnosis of Graves' disease was made according to American Thyroid Association guidelines. The patients came from an endocrinology department in Xi'an, China. From each patient, about 9 milliliters of peripheral blood was collected into an EDTA anticoagulant tube. PBMCs were isolated by Ficoll Paque Plus density gradient separation without further T cell sorting. An Agilent 2100 Bioanalyzer and agarose gel were used to check RNA quality, while a NanoDrop 2000 measured RNA concentration.

The sample was peripheral blood mononuclear cells (PBMCs), taken at new diagnosis, from a patient treated with antithyroid drugs. The chain employs TRBV11-2 and TRBJ1-4; the D gene is perhaps TRBD1, from 5 matching bases. The receptor's source is a female donor with Graves disease. The CDR3 protein is CASSFLTAGPNEKLFF. The nucleotide sequence reads TGTGCCAGCAGCTTTCTAACGGCAGGGCCTAATGAAAAACTGTTTTTT.